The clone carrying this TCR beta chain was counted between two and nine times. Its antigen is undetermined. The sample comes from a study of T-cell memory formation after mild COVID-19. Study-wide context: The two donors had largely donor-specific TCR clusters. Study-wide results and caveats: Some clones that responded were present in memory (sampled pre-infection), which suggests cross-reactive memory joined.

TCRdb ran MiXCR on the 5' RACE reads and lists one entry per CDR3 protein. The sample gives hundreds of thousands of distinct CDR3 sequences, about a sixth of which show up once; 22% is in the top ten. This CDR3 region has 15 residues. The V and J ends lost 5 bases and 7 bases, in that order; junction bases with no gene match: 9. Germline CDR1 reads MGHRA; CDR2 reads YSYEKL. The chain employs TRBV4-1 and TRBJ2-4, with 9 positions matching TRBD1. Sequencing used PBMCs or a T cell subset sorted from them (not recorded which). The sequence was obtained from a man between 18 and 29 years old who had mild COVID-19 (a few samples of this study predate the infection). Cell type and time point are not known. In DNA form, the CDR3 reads TGCGCCAGCAGCGAAGTCGGACAGGGGAGGAACATTCAGTACTTC. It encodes CASSEVGQGRNIQYF.